The 17 T cell receptor beta chains presented below share a single source sample, sequenced in a study of T cell responses to AZD1222 COVID-19 vaccine. Assay used: immunoSEQ multiplex PCR; TCRdb lists only in-frame clones, some missing. This sample yields about 130,000 clones, of which approximately 90% are seen a single time; 6.9% belongs to the top ten. The sequencing used peripheral blood, collected on day 0 of AZD1222 vaccination. Every receptor here comes from an adult in good health.

The chain has TRBV4-3 and TRBJ1-2; TRBD1 might be the D (5 bases). The CDR3 sequence is 15 residues long. In germline, CDR1 is LGHNA, CDR2 YSLEER. V was shortened by 0 bases and J by 2 bases, with 10 bases between the two germline ends. The CDR3 here is CASSQEEGLNYGYTF. DNA for the CDR3: TGCGCCAGCAGCCAAGAAGAGGGACTAAACTATGGCTACACCTTC.

The chain has TRBV28 and TRBJ1-6; 7 bases map to TRBD1. Germline V gene data show CDR1 as MDHEN and CDR2 as SYDVKM. CDR3 size: 14 residues. Trimming took 7 bases from V and 8 from J; bases not matched to a gene: 8. The CDR3: CASTLRDRDSPLHF. CDR3 coding DNA: TGTGCCAGCACCCTGCGGGACAGAGATTCACCCCTCCACTTT.

The chain links TRBV4-3 to TRBJ2-6; D is perhaps TRBD2 (5 bases). CDR1 LGHNA and CDR2 YSLEER come from the germline V gene. The V gene lost 4 bases and the J gene lost 2 bases, with 15 bases spanning the gap. The length of the CDR3 is 17 residues. In nucleotides, the CDR3 is TGCGCCAGCAGCCCAATGGAGGTGAGGCCTGGGGCCAACGTCCTGACTTTC. Its protein product is CASSPMEVRPGANVLTF.

This clone appeared a few times. V gene TRBV4-3 combines with J gene TRBJ2-7; a possible D gene is TRBD1 (6 bases). This CDR3 contains 15 residues. Trimming stripped 0 bases from V and 4 bases from J, with 13 bases between. Looked up from germline, CDR1 is LGHNA and CDR2 is YSLEER. The CDR3 sequence: CASSQDMTGSYEQYF. CDR3 coding DNA: TGCGCCAGCAGCCAAGATATGACAGGTTCTTACGAGCAGTACTTC.

The chain is built from TRBV7-9 and TRBJ2-3, with D perhaps TRBD2 (6 bases). The CDR3 has 16 residues. V lost 4 bases and J lost 3, with 17 bases in between. Germline V gene sequence: CDR1 SEHNR, CDR2 FQNEAQ (reference sequence). This CDR3 is CASSSYRSRGTDTQYF. In nucleotides, the CDR3 is TGTGCCAGCAGCTCCTATCGTTCCCGGGGGACAGATACGCAGTATTTT.

The gene calls are TRBV30 and TRBJ1-5, with D possibly being TRBD1 (5 bases). Germline V lookup: CDR1 GTSNPN, CDR2 SVGIG (reference sequence). V was shortened by 1 base and J by 3 bases, with 7 bases between the two germline ends. This CDR3 is built from 13 residues. This chain's CDR3 is CAWSAGANQPQHF. The CDR3, as DNA: TGTGCCTGGAGTGCCGGGGCCAATCAGCCCCAGCATTTT.

The J gene is TRBJ2-5, the V gene TRBV18; D may match TRBD1 or TRBD2 (5 bases each). Trimming shortened V by 6 bases and J by 5 bases, and 22 bases separated the two germline ends. The CDR3 has 16 residues. CDR1 is KGHSH and CDR2 is LQKENI in the germline V gene. The CDR3 nucleotides read TGTGCCAGCTCCGCCCGGGACCCTAAATGGGGCGAGACCCAGTACTTC. Its protein is CASSARDPKWGETQYF. Full variable domain (outside the CDR3, taken from reference TRBV18 and TRBJ2-5): NAGVMQNPRHLVRRRGQEARLRCSPMKGHSHVYWYRQLPEEGLKFMVYLQKENIIDESGMPKERFSAEFPKEGPSILRIQQVVRGDSAAYFCASSARDPKWGETQYFGPGTRLLVL.

The chain joins TRBV6-2 or TRBV6-3 to TRBJ2-3, with TRBD1 as a possible D gene (5 bases). CDR1 and CDR2 (germline): MNHEY, SVGEGT. The CDR3 consists of 17 residues. V lost 5 bases, J lost 3 bases, and 21 bases lay in between. In DNA form, the CDR3 reads TGTGCCAGCAGTCCCCAGGGATTGGGTTTCGTGACAGATACGCAGTATTTT. Translation: CASSPQGLGFVTDTQYF.

The chain joins TRBV4-3 to TRBJ1-6, with no clear D. Trimming cost V 4 bases and J 0 bases, with 10 bases left between them. CDR1 is LGHNA, CDR2 YSLEER, per germline. The CDR3 is made up of 16 amino acids. The CDR3 DNA sequence: TGCGCCAGCAGCCTTGGGCGGAGCTCCTATAATTCACCCCTCCACTTT. Amino acid sequence: CASSLGRSSYNSPLHF.

This chain links TRBV6-5 with TRBJ2-7; possibly TRBD1 for D (6 bases). This CDR3 has 15 amino acids. Germline V gene sequence: CDR1 MNHEY, CDR2 SVGAGI. Trimming shortened V by 6 bases and J by 2 bases, and 17 bases separated the two germline ends. As DNA, the CDR3 is TGTGCCAGCAGCCAGACAGCGGACAGAGCCTACGAGCAGTACTTC. Translation: CASSQTADRAYEQYF.

The chain couples TRBV30 to TRBJ2-7; the D gene is possibly TRBD2 (6 bases). The CDR3 is 15 residues long. CDR1 is GTSNPN and CDR2 is SVGIG in the germline V gene (reference sequence). V gave up 0 bases and J gave up 4 bases, with 16 bases separating them. The CDR3 reads CAWSVSQRLGYEQYF. In DNA, the CDR3 is TGTGCCTGGAGTGTATCACAGCGACTAGGGTACGAGCAGTACTTC.

The J gene is TRBJ1-5, the V gene TRBV5-1; no definite D call. The germline gives CDR1 SGHRS, CDR2 YFSETQ. The ends were cut back, 3 bases at V and 10 bases at J, with 11 bases in the middle. The CDR3 runs 12 residues. CDR3 sequence (DNA): TGCGCCAGCAGCTCGAAGAAAACACCCCAGCATTTT. Translated, it gives CASSSKKTPQHF.

The chain couples TRBV7-3 to TRBJ2-3; perhaps TRBD2 as D (6 bases). Germline CDR1 is SGHTA and CDR2 is FQGTGA. The CDR3 totals 15 residues. V was clipped by 5 bases and J by 4 bases, with 16 bases between them. The CDR3 DNA sequence: TGTGCCAGCAGCCGCCTCGGGGGTTACGCAGATACGCAGTATTTT. It specifies CASSRLGGYADTQYF.

CDR3 coding DNA: TGTGCCAGCAGTTACTCTGGACAGGGGATGAATGAGCAGTTCTTC. Residues: CASSYSGQGMNEQFF. J is TRBJ2-1 and V is TRBV6-5; 9 bases are shared with TRBD1. The germline CDR1 and CDR2 sequences are MNHEY and SVGAGI. Germline trimming cut 0 bases from V and 7 bases from J; bases unmatched to any gene: 4. CDR3 length: 15 residues.

V is TRBV7-2 and J is TRBJ1-1, with TRBD1 matching over 8 bases. CDR1 and CDR2 from the germline V gene are SGHTA and FQGNSA. The CDR3 covers 15 residues. V dropped 3 bases and J dropped 10; count of bases not matched to a gene: 13. The CDR3 region is CASSFGQGGDLRAFF. Written as DNA, the CDR3 is TGTGCCAGCAGCTTTGGACAGGGAGGTGACCTGAGAGCTTTCTTT. The entire variable domain, with the rest obtained from reference TRBV7-2 and TRBJ1-1, is as follows: GAGVSQSPSNKVTEKGKDVELRCDPISGHTALYWYRQSLGQGLEFLIYFQGNSAPDKSGLPSDRFSAERTGGSVSTLTIQRTQQEDSAVYLCASSFGQGGDLRAFFGQGTRLTVV.

V gene TRBV2 combines with J gene TRBJ2-2; D perhaps matches TRBD2 (6 bases). The CDR3 is 15 amino acids. Germline CDR1 and CDR2: SNHLY and FYNNEI. V shed 7 bases and J shed 2 bases, with 14 bases lying between them. The CDR3 here is CASKGDGGNTGELFF. The CDR3 DNA is TGTGCCAGCAAGGGTGACGGGGGTAACACCGGGGAGCTGTTTTTT.

The table lists this clone with a few counts. The genes are TRBV20-1 and TRBJ2-3; no firm D call. Trimming removed 3 bases from V and 2 bases from J, with 15 bases in between. This CDR3 has 15 amino acids. Germline V CDR1 and CDR2: DFQATT, SNEGSKA (reference sequence). Written as DNA, the CDR3 is TGCAGTGCTAGTAAGGATGGTCTTAACACAGATACGCAGTATTTT. It encodes CSASKDGLNTDTQYF.